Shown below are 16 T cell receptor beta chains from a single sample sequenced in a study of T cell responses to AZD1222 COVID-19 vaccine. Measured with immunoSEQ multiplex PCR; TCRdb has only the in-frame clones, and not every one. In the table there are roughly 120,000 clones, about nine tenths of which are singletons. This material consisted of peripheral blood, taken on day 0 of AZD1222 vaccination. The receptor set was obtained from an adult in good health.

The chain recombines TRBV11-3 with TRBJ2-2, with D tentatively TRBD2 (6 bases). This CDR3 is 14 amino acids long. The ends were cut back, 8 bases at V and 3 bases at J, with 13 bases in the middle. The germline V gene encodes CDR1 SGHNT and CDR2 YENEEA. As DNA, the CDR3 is TGTGCCAGCTCTAGAGGGGACTACACCGGGGAGCTGTTTTTT. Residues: CASSRGDYTGELFF.

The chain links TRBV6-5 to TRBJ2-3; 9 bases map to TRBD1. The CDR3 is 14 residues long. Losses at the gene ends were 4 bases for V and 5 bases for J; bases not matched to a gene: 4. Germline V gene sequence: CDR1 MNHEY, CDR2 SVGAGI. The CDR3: CASSLQGAVDTQYF. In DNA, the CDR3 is TGTGCCAGCAGTTTACAGGGGGCGGTAGATACGCAGTATTTT.

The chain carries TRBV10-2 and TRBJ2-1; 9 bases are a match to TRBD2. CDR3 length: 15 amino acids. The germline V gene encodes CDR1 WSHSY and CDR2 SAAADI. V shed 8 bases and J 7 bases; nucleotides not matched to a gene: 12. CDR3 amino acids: CASSTVAGGPNEQFF. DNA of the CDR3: TGCGCCAGCTCCACAGTGGCGGGAGGGCCAAATGAGCAGTTCTTC.

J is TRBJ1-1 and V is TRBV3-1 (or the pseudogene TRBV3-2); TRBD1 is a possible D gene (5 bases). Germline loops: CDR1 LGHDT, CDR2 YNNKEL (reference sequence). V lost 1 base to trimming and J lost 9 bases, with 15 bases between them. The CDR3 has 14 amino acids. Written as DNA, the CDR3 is TGTGCCAGCAGCCAAGCTGACAGACAACCAAAAGCTTTCTTT. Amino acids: CASSQADRQPKAFF.

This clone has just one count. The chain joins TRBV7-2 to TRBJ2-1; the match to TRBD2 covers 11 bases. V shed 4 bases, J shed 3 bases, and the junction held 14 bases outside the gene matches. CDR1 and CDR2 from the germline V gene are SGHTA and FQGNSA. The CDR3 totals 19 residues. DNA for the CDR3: TGTGCCAGCAGCTGGGTCGGGGTAGCGGGGGGGGTCAACTACAATGAGCAGTTCTTC. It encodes CASSWVGVAGGVNYNEQFF.

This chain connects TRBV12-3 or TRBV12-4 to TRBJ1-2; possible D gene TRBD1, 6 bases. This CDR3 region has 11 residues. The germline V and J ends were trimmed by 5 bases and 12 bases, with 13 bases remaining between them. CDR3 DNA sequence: TGTGCCAGCAGTATGGCGGGGGCCGACACCTTC. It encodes CASSMAGADTF.

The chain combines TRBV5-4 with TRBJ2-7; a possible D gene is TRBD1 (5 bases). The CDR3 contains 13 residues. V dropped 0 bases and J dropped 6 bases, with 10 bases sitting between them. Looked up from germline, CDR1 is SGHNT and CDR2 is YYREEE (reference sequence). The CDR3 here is CASSLAAGLEQYF. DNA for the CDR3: TGTGCCAGCAGCTTGGCAGCAGGGCTCGAGCAGTACTTC.

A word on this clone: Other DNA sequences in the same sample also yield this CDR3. CDR3 sequence: CASSLAQANYGYTF. The CDR3, as DNA: TGTGCCAGCAGCTTAGCACAGGCTAACTATGGCTACACCTTC. This chain uses TRBV7-9 with TRBJ1-2; a weak D match, TRBD1 (5 bases). The CDR3 length is 14 residues. The V gene's germline CDR1 is SEHNR and CDR2 FQNEAQ (reference sequence). V lost 0 bases to trimming and J lost 0 bases, with 5 bases between them. The complete variable domain, with remaining parts taken from reference TRBV7-9 and TRBJ1-2, reads DTGVSQNPRHKITKRGQNVTFRCDPISEHNRLYWYRQTLGQGPEFLTYFQNEAQLEKSRLLSDRFSAERPKGSFSTLEIQRTEQGDSAMYLCASSLAQANYGYTFGSGTRLTVV.

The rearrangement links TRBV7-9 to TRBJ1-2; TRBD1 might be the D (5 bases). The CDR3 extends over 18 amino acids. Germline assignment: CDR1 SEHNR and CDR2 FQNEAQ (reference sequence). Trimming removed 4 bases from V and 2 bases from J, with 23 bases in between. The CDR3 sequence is CASSSRPRAETLNYGYTF. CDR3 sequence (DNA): TGTGCCAGCAGCTCACGCCCCAGGGCGGAAACTTTGAACTATGGCTACACCTTC.

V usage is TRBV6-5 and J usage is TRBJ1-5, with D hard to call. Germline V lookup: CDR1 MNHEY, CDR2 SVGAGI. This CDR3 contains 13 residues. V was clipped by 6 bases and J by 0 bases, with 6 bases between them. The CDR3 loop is CASRADSNQPQHF. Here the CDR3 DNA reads TGTGCCAGCAGGGCAGATAGCAATCAGCCCCAGCATTTT.

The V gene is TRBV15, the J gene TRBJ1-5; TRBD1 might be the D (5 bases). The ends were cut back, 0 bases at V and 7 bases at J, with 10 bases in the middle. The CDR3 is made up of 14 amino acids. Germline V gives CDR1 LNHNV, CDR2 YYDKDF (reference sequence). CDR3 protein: CATSRDLGAQPQHF. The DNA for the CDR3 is TGTGCCACCAGCAGAGATTTAGGGGCCCAGCCCCAGCATTTT.

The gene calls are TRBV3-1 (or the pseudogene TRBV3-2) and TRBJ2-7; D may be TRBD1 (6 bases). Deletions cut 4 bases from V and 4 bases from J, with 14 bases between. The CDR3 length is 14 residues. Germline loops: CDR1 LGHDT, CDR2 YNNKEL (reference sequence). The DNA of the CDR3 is TGTGCCAGCAGCCGACCGGGACAAGATTACGAGCAGTACTTC. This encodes CASSRPGQDYEQYF.

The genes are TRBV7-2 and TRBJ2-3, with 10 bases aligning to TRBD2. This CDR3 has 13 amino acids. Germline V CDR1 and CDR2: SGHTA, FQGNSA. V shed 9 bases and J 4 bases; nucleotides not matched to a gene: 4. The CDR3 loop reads CASERGGADTQYF. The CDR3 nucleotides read TGTGCCAGTGAGCGGGGGGGGGCAGATACGCAGTATTTT.

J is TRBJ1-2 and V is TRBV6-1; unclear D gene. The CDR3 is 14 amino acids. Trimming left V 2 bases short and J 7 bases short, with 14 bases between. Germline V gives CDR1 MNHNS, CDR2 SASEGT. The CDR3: CASSERSRMRGYTF. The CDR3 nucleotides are TGTGCCAGCAGTGAAAGATCCCGAATGCGTGGCTACACCTTC.

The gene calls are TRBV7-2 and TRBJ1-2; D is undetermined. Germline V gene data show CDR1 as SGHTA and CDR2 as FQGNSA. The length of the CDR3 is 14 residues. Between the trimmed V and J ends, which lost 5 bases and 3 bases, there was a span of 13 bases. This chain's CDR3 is CASSPPSGDYGYTF. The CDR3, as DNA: TGTGCCAGCAGCCCGCCGAGTGGGGACTATGGCTACACCTTC.

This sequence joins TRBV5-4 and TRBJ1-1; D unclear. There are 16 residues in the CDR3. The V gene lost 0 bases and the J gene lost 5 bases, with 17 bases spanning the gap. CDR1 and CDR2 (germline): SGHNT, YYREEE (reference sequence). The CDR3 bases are TGTGCCAGCAGCTTGGAAGGGAGGCGATTGTGGACTGAAGCTTTCTTT. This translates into CASSLEGRRLWTEAFF.